Following are 13 T cell receptor beta chains from one sample sequenced in a study of identical twins. TCRdb reanalysed the 5' RACE reads using MiXCR and keeps one entry per CDR3 protein. The table includes 420,000 or so distinct CDR3 sequences, under 20% detected once. Source material: naive T cells sorted from blood. The receptors come from a man in his fifties or sixties in good health.

This clonotype was counted many times. The V and J genes are TRBV5-5 and TRBJ2-3; D unclear. The CDR3 contains 12 residues. The ends were cut back, 4 bases at V and 2 bases at J, with 5 bases in the middle. The germline CDR1 and CDR2 sequences are SGHKS and YYEKEE (reference sequence). CDR3 region: CASSSITDTQYF. The DNA for the CDR3 is TGTGCCAGCAGCAGCATCACAGATACGCAGTATTTT.

This clonotype occurred a few times. This chain links TRBV6-1 with TRBJ1-2; maybe TRBD1 (5 bases). CDR1 and CDR2 (germline): MNHNS, SASEGT. The CDR3 consists of 14 residues. V lost 5 bases, J lost 7 bases, and 17 bases lay in between. The CDR3 sequence: CASSPIRRASGYTF. CDR3 DNA sequence: TGTGCCAGCAGTCCAATACGCAGGGCTTCTGGCTACACCTTC.

The CDR3 coding sequence is TGTGCCAGCAGCTCAGCGGGGTCCACCTACAATGAGCAGTTCTTC. It translates to CASSSAGSTYNEQFF. The chain couples TRBV7-9 to TRBJ2-1, with 7 bases that match TRBD2. The CDR3 runs 15 residues. Germline V gives CDR1 SEHNR, CDR2 FQNEAQ (reference sequence). V was clipped by 4 bases and J by 2 bases; unmatched bases: 5.

J is TRBJ2-1 and V is TRBV2, with 9 bases lining up with TRBD1. Germline CDR1 reads SNHLY; CDR2 reads FYNNEI. The CDR3 covers 15 residues. V was clipped by 6 bases and J by 5 bases; unmatched bases: 8. CDR3 residues: CASSPLGTGNNEQFF. DNA of the CDR3: TGTGCCAGCAGCCCTCTCGGGACAGGGAACAATGAGCAGTTCTTC.

With regard to this clonotype: One base away lies a much larger clone, so this may be a sequencing read error. The chain has TRBV6-2 or TRBV6-3 and TRBJ2-7; maybe TRBD2 (5 bases). CDR1 and CDR2 from the germline V gene are MNHEY and SVGEGT. The CDR3 consists of 17 residues. Trimming took 2 bases from V and 2 from J, leaving 19 bases between them. This CDR3 is CASSYPGLSESPYEQYF. CDR3 DNA sequence: TGTGCCAGCAGTTACCCGGGATTGTCGGAAAGTCCCTACGAGCAGTACTTC.

This clonotype was picked up one time. The chain employs TRBV6-1 and TRBJ2-1; D may correspond to TRBD1 or TRBD2 (5 bases each). V lost 4 bases and J 9 bases, leaving 19 bases between the germline ends. CDR1 is MNHNS, CDR2 SASEGT, per germline. The CDR3 contains 15 residues. CDR3 nucleotides: TGTGCCAGCAGTGCGGGACGCTCGTTGAACGGTGAGCAGTTCTTC. Its translation: CASSAGRSLNGEQFF.

The chain uses TRBV15 and TRBJ2-3; D call uncertain. The V gene's germline CDR1 is LNHNV and CDR2 YYDKDF (reference sequence). This CDR3 spans 15 amino acids. V was pared by 1 base and J by 0 bases, with 8 bases between. The CDR3 DNA reads as TGTGCCACCAGCAGAGCGGAATCTAGCACAGATACGCAGTATTTT. Encoded protein: CATSRAESSTDTQYF. Looking up the rest from reference TRBV15 and TRBJ2-3 gives the full variable domain: DAMVIQNPRYQVTQFGKPVTLSCSQTLNHNVMYWYQQKSSQAPKLLFHYYDKDFNNEADTPDNFQSRRPNTSFCFLDIRSPGLGDTAMYLCATSRAESSTDTQYFGPGTRLTVL.

This clonotype appeared a few times. The rearrangement links TRBV7-2 to TRBJ2-7; D unclear. V lost 4 bases and J 0 bases, leaving 10 bases between the germline ends. CDR3 length equals 14 residues. Per the germline V gene, CDR1 is SGHTA and CDR2 is FQGNSA. CDR3 sequence: CASSSGRDSYEQYF. In DNA form, the CDR3 reads TGTGCCAGCAGCTCCGGCAGAGACTCCTACGAGCAGTACTTC.

V and J are TRBV4-3 and TRBJ1-2; no firm D call. The CDR3 length is 12 residues. Germline CDR1 and CDR2: LGHNA and YSLEER. Trimming cost V 2 bases and J 8 bases, with 9 bases left between them. Written as DNA, the CDR3 is TGCGCCAGCAGCCAACGCAGAGGAGGCTACACCTTC. This gives the protein CASSQRRGGYTF.

The rearrangement uses TRBV4-2 and TRBJ2-5, with D maybe TRBD2 (5 bases). CDR3 length: 16 residues. Between the trimmed V and J ends, which lost 0 bases and 1 base, there was a span of 12 bases. CDR1 and CDR2 from the germline V gene are LGHNA and YNFKEQ. DNA of the CDR3: TGTGCCAGCAGCCAAGAGTCAGTGGGAGCCCAAGAGACCCAGTACTTC. Amino acid sequence: CASSQESVGAQETQYF.

This clonotype was seen ten or more times. J is TRBJ2-1 and V is TRBV6-1, with TRBD2 matching 12 bases. With 5 bases clipped from V and 4 bases from J, the junction kept 6 bases outside the gene matches. Looked up from germline, CDR1 is MNHNS and CDR2 is SASEGT. The CDR3 has 16 amino acids. The CDR3 spells CASSPTSGRAYNEQFF. The CDR3 DNA sequence: TGTGCCAGCAGTCCGACTAGCGGGAGAGCATACAATGAGCAGTTCTTC.

The rearrangement uses TRBV7-3 and TRBJ2-2; the match to TRBD1 covers 9 bases. Germline V gene sequence: CDR1 SGHTA, CDR2 FQGTGA. The CDR3 has 16 residues. V trimming: 5 bases; J trimming: 7 bases; junction bases outside the gene matches: 11. The CDR3 coding sequence is TGTGCCAGCAGCGTATCCTTACAGGGACAGGGCGGGGAGCTGTTTTTT. Amino acids: CASSVSLQGQGGELFF.

The chain recombines TRBV4-1 with TRBJ2-5; no definite D call. The V gene lost 5 bases and the J gene lost 2 bases, with 18 bases spanning the gap. The CDR3 spans 16 residues. CDR1 is MGHRA, CDR2 YSYEKL, per germline. CDR3 in DNA: TGCGCCAGCAGCTCAATGGCAGGCTGGGGTCAAGAGACCCAGTACTTC. It specifies CASSSMAGWGQETQYF.